This T cell receptor beta chain was documented in a study of T cells after yellow fever vaccination. MiXCR was run by TCRdb on the 5' RACE reads, yielding one entry per CDR3 protein. The profile covers roughly 150,000 distinct CDR3 sequences, with over 7% appearing a single time and around 0.73% taken by the ten largest. This clonotype was observed a handful of times. Per germline, CDR1 DFQATT and CDR2 SNEGSKA (reference sequence). There are 14 residues in the CDR3. The V gene lost 6 bases and the J gene lost 0 bases, with 12 bases spanning the gap. This material consisted of CD4+ T cells sorted from PBMCs, taken 5 days after the yellow fever booster vaccination. The V and J genes are TRBV20-1 and TRBJ1-3, with D possibly being TRBD1 (6 bases). The sequence was collected from a man under 40 who received the YFV17D yellow fever vaccine. The CDR3 spells CSASHRASGNTIYF. CDR3 coding DNA: TGCAGTGCGAGCCACAGGGCCTCTGGAAACACCATATATTTT.